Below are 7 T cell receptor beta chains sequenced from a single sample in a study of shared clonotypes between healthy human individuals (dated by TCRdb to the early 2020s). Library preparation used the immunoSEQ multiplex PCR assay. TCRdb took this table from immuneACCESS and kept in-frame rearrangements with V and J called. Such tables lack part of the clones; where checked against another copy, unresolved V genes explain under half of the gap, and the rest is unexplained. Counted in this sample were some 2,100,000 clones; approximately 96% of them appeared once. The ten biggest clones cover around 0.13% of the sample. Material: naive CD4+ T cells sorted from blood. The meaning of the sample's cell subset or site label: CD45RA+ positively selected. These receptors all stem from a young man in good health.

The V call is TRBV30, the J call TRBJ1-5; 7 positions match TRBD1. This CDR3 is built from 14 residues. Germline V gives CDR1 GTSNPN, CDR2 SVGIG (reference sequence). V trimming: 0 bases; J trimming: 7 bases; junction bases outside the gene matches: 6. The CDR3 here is CAWSVLQGNQPQHF. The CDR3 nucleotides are TGTGCCTGGAGTGTACTACAGGGGAACCAGCCCCAGCATTTT.

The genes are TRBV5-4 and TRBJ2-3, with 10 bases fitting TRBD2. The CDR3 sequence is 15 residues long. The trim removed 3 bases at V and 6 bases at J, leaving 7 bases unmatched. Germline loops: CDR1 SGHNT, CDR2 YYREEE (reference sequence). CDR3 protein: CASSSGLAVRDTQYF. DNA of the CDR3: TGTGCCAGCAGCTCCGGACTAGCGGTCCGGGATACGCAGTATTTT.

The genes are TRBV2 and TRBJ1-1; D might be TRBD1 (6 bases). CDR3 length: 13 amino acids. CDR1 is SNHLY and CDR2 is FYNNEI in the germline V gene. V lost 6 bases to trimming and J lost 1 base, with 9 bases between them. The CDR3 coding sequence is TGTGCCAGCAGGGGGGACACGAACACTGAAGCTTTCTTT. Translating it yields CASRGDTNTEAFF. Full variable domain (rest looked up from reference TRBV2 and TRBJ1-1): EPEVTQTPSHQVTQMGQEVILRCVPISNHLYFYWYRQILGQKVEFLVSFYNNEISEKSEIFDDQFSVERPDGSNFTLKIRSTKLEDSAMYFCASRGDTNTEAFFGQGTRLTVV.

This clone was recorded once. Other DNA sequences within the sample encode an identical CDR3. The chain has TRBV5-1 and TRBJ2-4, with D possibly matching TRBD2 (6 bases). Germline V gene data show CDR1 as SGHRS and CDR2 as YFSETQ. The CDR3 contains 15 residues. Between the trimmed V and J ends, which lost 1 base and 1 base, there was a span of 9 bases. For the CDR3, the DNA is TGCGCCAGCAGCTTGCTGGCGGGGGCCAAAAACATTCAGTACTTC. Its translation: CASSLLAGAKNIQYF.

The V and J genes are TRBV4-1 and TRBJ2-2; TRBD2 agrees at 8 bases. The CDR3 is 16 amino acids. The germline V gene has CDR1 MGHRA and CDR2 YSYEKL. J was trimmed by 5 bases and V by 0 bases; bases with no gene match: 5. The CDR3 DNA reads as TGCGCCAGCAGCCAAGATGGGACTAGTGGGACCGGGGAGCTGTTTTTT. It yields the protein CASSQDGTSGTGELFF.

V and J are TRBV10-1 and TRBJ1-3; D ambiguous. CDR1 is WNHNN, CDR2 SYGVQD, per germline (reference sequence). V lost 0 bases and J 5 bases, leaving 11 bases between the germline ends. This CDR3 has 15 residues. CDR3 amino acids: CASSESRAGRNTIYF. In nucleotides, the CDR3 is TGCGCCAGCAGTGAGTCTAGAGCAGGCCGAAACACCATATATTTT.

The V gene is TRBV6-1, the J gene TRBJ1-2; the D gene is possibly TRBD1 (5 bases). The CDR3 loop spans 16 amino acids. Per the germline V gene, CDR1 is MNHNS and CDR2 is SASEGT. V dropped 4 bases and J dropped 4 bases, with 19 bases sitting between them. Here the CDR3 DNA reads TGTGCCAGCAGTGCACCGGGACTCTTTACGGGCTATGGCTACACCTTC. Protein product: CASSAPGLFTGYGYTF.